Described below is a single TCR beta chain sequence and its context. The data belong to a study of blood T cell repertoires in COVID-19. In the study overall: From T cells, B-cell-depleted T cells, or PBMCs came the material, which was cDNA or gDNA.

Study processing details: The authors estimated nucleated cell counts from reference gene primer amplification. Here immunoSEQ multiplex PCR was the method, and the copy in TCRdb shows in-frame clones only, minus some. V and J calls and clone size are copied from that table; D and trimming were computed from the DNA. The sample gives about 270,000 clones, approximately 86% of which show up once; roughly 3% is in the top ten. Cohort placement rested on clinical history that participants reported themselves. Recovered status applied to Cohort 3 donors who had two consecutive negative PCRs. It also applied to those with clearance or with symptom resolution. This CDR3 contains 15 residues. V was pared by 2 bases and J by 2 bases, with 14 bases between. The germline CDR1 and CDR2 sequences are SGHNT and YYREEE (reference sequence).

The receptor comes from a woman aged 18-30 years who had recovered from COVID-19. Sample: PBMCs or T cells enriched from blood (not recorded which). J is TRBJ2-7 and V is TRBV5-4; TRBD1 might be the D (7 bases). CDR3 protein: CASSFGRGAPYEQYF. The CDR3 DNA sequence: TGTGCCAGCAGCTTCGGCAGGGGGGCCCCCTACGAGCAGTACTTC.